What follows describes a single T cell receptor beta chain. TCRdb's table, derived via immunoSEQ multiplex PCR, lists solely in-frame clones and lacks some. This table holds under 95,000 clones, around 84% found once. This sample is drawn from a study of OX40 agonist ivuxolimab in advanced cancers. As for the study in general: Ivuxolimab was administered intravenously to patients at 0.01 to 10 mg/kg every 2 weeks. Participants, approximately 80% male, averaged approximately 56 years of age, ranging from about 23 to 90.

The source was CD4+ or CD8+ T cells sorted from blood, collected in a trial of the OX40 agonist ivuxolimab. This receptor was taken from an adult with an advanced solid tumor such as melanoma, head and neck, liver or kidney cancer.

CDR3 coding DNA: TGTGCCAGCAGCTTAGAAGCTAGTATTGGGGGGACCCAGTACTTC. Translated, it gives CASSLEASIGGTQYF. The J gene is TRBJ2-5, the V gene TRBV11-3, with D perhaps assigned TRBD1 or TRBD2 (5 bases each). Germline V CDR1 and CDR2: SGHNT, YENEEA. Trimming left V 0 bases short and J 7 bases short, with 15 bases between. The CDR3 has 15 amino acids.